The 18 T cell receptor beta chains given below trace back to one sample, sequenced in a study of cytomegalovirus exposure and HLA in healthy donors. Some clones are missing from TCRdb's copy, which holds only in-frame ones; the method was immunoSEQ multiplex PCR. The sample holds 190,000 or so clones, 80% to 85% seen once. The sequencing sample was made of PBMCs. These receptors all come from a woman between 18 and 29 years old in good health and CMV-seropositive.

This chain uses TRBV7-3 with TRBJ1-1; 7 bases fit TRBD1. The CDR3 totals 13 residues. Germline CDR1 SGHTA, CDR2 FQGTGA. V dropped 6 bases and J dropped 3; count of bases not matched to a gene: 4. In DNA form, the CDR3 reads TGTGCCAGCAGGGTCGACAGGGACACTGAAGCTTTCTTT. Its translation: CASRVDRDTEAFF.

Notes on this clone: The identical CDR3 is also encoded by other nucleotide sequences in the sample. The chain recombines TRBV4-1 with TRBJ2-2, with a tentative D call TRBD2 (5 bases). Trimming removed 1 base from V and 4 bases from J, with 7 bases in between. This CDR3 contains 14 residues. The germline V gene encodes CDR1 MGHRA and CDR2 YSYEKL. CDR3 in DNA: TGCGCCAGCAGCCAAGTGGCGGGCACCGGGGAGCTGTTTTTT. It specifies CASSQVAGTGELFF.

The J gene is TRBJ2-5, the V gene TRBV5-6, with D hard to call. This CDR3 region has 13 residues. V lost 0 bases and J 11 bases, leaving 14 bases between the germline ends. Germline V gene data show CDR1 as SGHDT and CDR2 as YYEEEE. Here the CDR3 DNA reads TGTGCCAGCAGCTTGGTCGGCGGTAAGGATCAGTACTTC. This encodes CASSLVGGKDQYF.

V usage is TRBV7-6 and J usage is TRBJ2-7, with a weak D call TRBD2 (5 bases). Germline CDR1 is SGHVS and CDR2 is FNYEAQ. V lost 6 bases, J lost 7 bases, and 13 bases lay in between. The CDR3 has 12 amino acids. This CDR3 reads CASRAVGGEQYF. CDR3 sequence (DNA): TGTGCCAGCAGAGCGGTGGGTGGTGAGCAGTACTTC.

The V and J genes are TRBV21-1 and TRBJ2-7; TRBD2, the D gene given by the table, was not confirmed from the DNA. TRBV21-1 is given as a pseudogene. The CDR3 is 16 amino acids. Here the CDR3 DNA reads TGTGCCAGCAGCAAAGAGCAAACGAAGCGATCCTACGAGCAGTACTTC. It is translated as CASSKEQTKRSYEQYF.

The CDR3 is CASSPIPLAGLGLTRTGELFF. The CDR3 DNA follows: TGTGCCAGCAGCCCGATTCCACTAGCGGGGCTCGGACTTACGAGAACCGGGGAGCTGTTTTTT. The chain is built from TRBV7-3 and TRBJ2-2, with 10 bases aligning to TRBD2. The germline CDR1 and CDR2 sequences are SGHTA and FQGTGA. CDR3 size: 21 residues. Unmatched junction bases numbered 23, after V lost 5 bases and J lost 5 bases.

The gene calls are TRBV18 and TRBJ1-1; D gene unclear. The CDR3 length is 13 residues. V was trimmed by 5 bases and J by 0 bases, leaving 7 bases between them. Germline V lookup: CDR1 KGHSH, CDR2 LQKENI. CDR3 loop: CASSLHVNTEAFF. In nucleotides, the CDR3 is TGTGCCAGCTCATTACATGTGAACACTGAAGCTTTCTTT.

The chain joins TRBV2 to TRBJ1-2, with 9 positions matching TRBD1. Germline V lookup: CDR1 SNHLY, CDR2 FYNNEI. CDR3 length equals 14 residues. J lost 2 bases, V lost 4 bases, and 2 bases had no gene match. This CDR3 is CASSAGTGNYGYTF. The CDR3 DNA is TGTGCCAGCAGTGCCGGGACAGGGAACTATGGCTACACCTTC.

Notes on this clone: The sample holds other DNA sequences that translate to the same CDR3. The V gene is TRBV27, the J gene TRBJ1-1; D is possibly TRBD1 (5 bases). Germline V gene data show CDR1 as MNHEY and CDR2 as SMNVEV (reference sequence). Trimming stripped 6 bases from V and 1 base from J, with 9 bases between. There are 13 residues in the CDR3. As DNA, the CDR3 is TGTGCCAGCAGCTTGACAGAGAACACTGAAGCTTTCTTT. Its translation: CASSLTENTEAFF.

This clone has a single count. This chain uses TRBV5-1 with TRBJ2-1; D is unclear. V was shortened by 1 base and J by 0 bases, with 5 bases between the two germline ends. CDR3 length equals 14 residues. Looked up from germline, CDR1 is SGHRS and CDR2 is YFSETQ. The CDR3 is CASSLRASYNEQFF. The CDR3 region has the DNA TGCGCCAGCAGCTTGCGAGCCTCCTACAATGAGCAGTTCTTC.

The gene calls are TRBV7-6 and TRBJ2-1; 10 bases align to TRBD2. With V trimmed by 5 bases and J by 0 bases, 16 bases remained unmatched. Looked up from germline, CDR1 is SGHVS and CDR2 is FNYEAQ. The CDR3 is 20 residues long. The CDR3: CASSPRLAGQDGRSYNEQFF. CDR3 bases: TGTGCCAGCAGCCCGAGACTAGCGGGTCAAGACGGACGCTCCTACAATGAGCAGTTCTTC.

The J gene is TRBJ1-1, the V gene TRBV5-1; maybe TRBD1 (5 bases). Germline CDR1 is SGHRS and CDR2 is YFSETQ. This CDR3 comprises 15 residues. Between the trimmed V and J ends, which lost 6 bases and 0 bases, there was a span of 15 bases. The CDR3 coding sequence is TGCGCCAGCACGGCGGGGCAATTCATGAACACTGAAGCTTTCTTT. Amino acid sequence: CASTAGQFMNTEAFF.

The DNA of the CDR3 is TGCGCCAGCAGCCAAGAAGAGGACACCGGGCTAGGAGGCTACACCTTC. Its protein product is CASSQEEDTGLGGYTF. The chain has TRBV4-1 and TRBJ1-2, with TRBD1 as a possible D gene (5 bases). Trimming removed 0 bases from V and 8 bases from J, with 19 bases in between. Germline CDR1 MGHRA, CDR2 YSYEKL. CDR3 length: 16 residues.

In its sample, this clone was seen a few times. V and J are TRBV28 and TRBJ1-2; 9 nucleotides align to TRBD1. The CDR3 extends over 14 amino acids. Looked up from germline, CDR1 is MDHEN and CDR2 is SYDVKM. Losses at the gene ends were 5 bases for V and 6 bases for J; bases not matched to a gene: 7. The DNA for the CDR3 is TGTGCCAGCAGTCCCCCGGGACAGGGCGATGGCTACACCTTC. Encoded protein: CASSPPGQGDGYTF.

The chain couples TRBV29-1 to TRBJ1-2; D uncertain. Germline V CDR1 and CDR2: SQVTM, ANQGSEA. Trimming shortened V by 6 bases and J by 2 bases, and 7 bases separated the two germline ends. The CDR3 sequence is 11 residues long. The CDR3 reads CSVELNYGYTF. The CDR3 DNA follows: TGCAGCGTGGAGCTAAACTATGGCTACACCTTC. Complete variable domain (other parts from reference TRBV29-1 and TRBJ1-2): SAVISQKPSRDICQRGTSLTIQCQVDSQVTMMFWYRQQPGQSLTLIATANQGSEATYESGFVIDKFPISRPNLTFSTLTVSNMSPEDSSIYLCSVELNYGYTFGSGTRLTVV.

The chain recombines TRBV15 with TRBJ2-1; 9 nucleotides agree with TRBD2. Per the germline V gene, CDR1 is LNHNV and CDR2 is YYDKDF (reference sequence). The J segment lost 9 bases and the V segment lost 0 bases, leaving 15 bases of the junction unmatched. This CDR3 is 18 amino acids long. The CDR3 reads CATSRDPAGRGGLVEQFF. The CDR3 coding sequence is TGTGCCACCAGCAGAGACCCTGCCGGGCGGGGGGGCCTGGTTGAGCAGTTCTTC.

The chain combines TRBV4-1 with TRBJ1-5; 7 bases are shared with TRBD1. CDR3 length: 15 residues. The germline V gene has CDR1 MGHRA and CDR2 YSYEKL. After removal of 0 bases from V and 6 bases from J, the junction contained 5 bases not matched to a gene. CDR3 nucleotides: TGCGCCAGCAGCCAAGATCCCAGGGGGATTCAGCCCCAGCATTTT. It yields the protein CASSQDPRGIQPQHF.

V gene TRBV5-4 combines with J gene TRBJ2-7; 7 nucleotides agree with TRBD1. Trimming removed 3 bases from V and 2 bases from J; junction bases left unmatched: 8. The CDR3 loop spans 15 amino acids. The germline CDR1 and CDR2 sequences are SGHNT and YYREEE (reference sequence). The CDR3 spells CASSSSGQAAYEQYF. Here the CDR3 DNA reads TGTGCCAGCAGCTCCTCTGGACAGGCGGCCTACGAGCAGTACTTC.